This T cell receptor (beta chain) was captured in a study of human T cells and chemical hapten exposure. Background on the study: 2% DPC applied to a 2 cm by 2 cm arm area sensitized donors.

This clonotype was seen more than once but under ten times. Its antigen remains unidentified. Whole-study findings and limits: Because they had alopecia, donors may respond immunologically unlike healthy people. Significantly more large CDR3 similarity clusters arose among expanded TCRs than among controls. Expanded TCR counts at PT1 were positively correlated with the patch test score.

TCRdb fed the RACE reads into MiXCR, producing one record per CDR3 protein. The data contain fewer than 350,000 distinct CDR3 sequences, just under 8% of them singletons. Described time point: pre-sensitization, week 0. The treatment denotes: therapeutic diphenylcyclopropenone sensitization with weekly scalp DPC. The CDR3 sequence is 16 residues long. J was trimmed by 2 bases and V by 4 bases; bases with no gene match: 7. The TCR comes from a man aged 18-30 years with alopecia areata. Some clones in this sample may be carry-over from other donors' samples. This sample comprised whole blood, obtained in connection with sensitization to the hapten diphenylcyclopropenone (DPC). The rearrangement joins TRBV12-3 or TRBV12-4 to TRBJ2-2, with 7 bases fitting TRBD1. The CDR3 DNA sequence: TGTGCCAGCAGTTCGCCCCGACAGGGCAACACCGGGGAGCTGTTTTTT. As protein: CASSSPRQGNTGELFF.